Listed below are T cell receptor beta chains from one sample, sequenced in a study of cytotoxic CD8 clonotypes in ibrutinib-treated CLL. Data came from immunoSEQ multiplex PCR; TCRdb stores just in-frame clones and leaves some out. Among approximately 340,000 clones listed, about 64% were seen once. This specimen consisted of PBMCs, obtained after 36 months of ibrutinib treatment. Every receptor here comes from a human donor with chronic lymphocytic leukemia. CDR3s include the opening cysteine and the closing phenylalanine or tryptophan. A D gene is named only where the DNA matches it firmly. Clone size appears in some rows only: once, few, many, or a class for an expanded clone.

TRBD1	TRBV25-1	.	TRBJ1-6	15	TGTGCCAGCAGTAGGACAGGGCTCTATAATTCACCCCTCCACTTT	CASSRTGLYNSPLHF
.	TRBV7-2	.	TRBJ1-2	15	TGTGCCAGCAGCTGGGGAGTTCTGGCTAACTATGGCTACACCTTC	CASSWGVLANYGYTF
.	TRBV28	.	TRBJ2-4	16	TGTGCCAGCAGTCGCGACAGAAGTCTAGCCAAAAACATTCAGTACTTC	CASSRDRSLAKNIQYF
.	TRBV6-5	many	TRBJ2-2	15	TGTGCCAGCAGTCAGGGACTCTCAAACACCGGGGAGCTGTTTTTT	CASSQGLSNTGELFF
.	TRBV10-2	few	TRBJ1-1	13	TGCGCCAGCAGTGAGCCATATCGGGGTGAAGCTTTCTTT	CASSEPYRGEAFF
.	TRBV6-6	few	TRBJ1-2	15	TGTGCCAGCAGTTCGGCAGGGAAATTCTGGTATGGCTACACCTTC	CASSSAGKFWYGYTF
TRBD1	TRBV10-2	once	TRBJ1-5	18	TGCGCCAGCAGTGAGTCACGATGGGACAGGGGTAGCAATCAGCCCCAGCATTTT	CASSESRWDRGSNQPQHF
.	TRBV21-1	.	TRBJ1-2	19	TGTGCCAGCAGCAAAGAGAAGGACCGACTACCTACCCCTACCTATGGCTACACCTTC	CASSKEKDRLPTPTYGYTF
TRBD1	TRBV4-1	.	TRBJ1-2	18	TGCGCCAGCAGCCAATTCTCACTCCTGACAGGGGAGAAAAAGGGCTACACCTTC	CASSQFSLLTGEKKGYTF
.	TRBV18	.	TRBJ2-7	14	TGTGCCAGCTCACCACGACAGTACTCCTACGAGCAGTACTTC	CASSPRQYSYEQYF
TRBD1	TRBV6-1	.	TRBJ1-5	15	TGTGCCAGCAGTGAAGAGGGGGCCTTCAATCAGCCCCAGCATTTT	CASSEEGAFNQPQHF
TRBD2	TRBV2	.	TRBJ2-1	15	TGTGCCAGCAGTCCTTGGGGACTAGCGGACAATGAGCAGTTCTTC	CASSPWGLADNEQFF
TRBD1	TRBV28	.	TRBJ2-7	20	TGTGCCAGCAGTTCGACTCCGGGACAGCCCAAATTTCCAAGCTCCTACGAGCAGTACTTC	CASSSTPGQPKFPSSYEQYF
TRBD1	TRBV27	few	TRBJ1-1	16	TGTGCCAGCAGCGAGGGGTTAGGCAGGGGGAGGACTGAAGCTTTCTTT	CASSEGLGRGRTEAFF
.	TRBV2	.	TRBJ2-7	12	TGTGCCAGCTTATCGGACGCTTACGAGCAGTACTTC	CASLSDAYEQYF
TRBD2	TRBV29-1	once	TRBJ2-5	15	TGCAGCGTTGTGGGGGAAGCGGGAGACCAAGAGACCCAGTACTTC	CSVVGEAGDQETQYF
.	TRBV11-3	once	TRBJ2-7	13	TGTGCCAGCAGCACACGAAATTTATACGAGCAGTACTTC	CASSTRNLYEQYF
.	TRBV28	few	TRBJ1-1	15	TGTGCCAGCACCATTTCAAATACCGGGTACACTGAAGCTTTCTTT	CASTISNTGYTEAFF
.	TRBV28	.	TRBJ1-2	11	TGTGCCAGCAGTTTGGGCAGAGGCTGCACCTTC	CASSLGRGCTF
.	TRBV29-1	.	TRBJ1-6	16	TGCAGCGTTACCAGCAAAGGGGGTTTGGGTAATTCACCCCTCCACTTT	CSVTSKGGLGNSPLHF
.	TRBV15	few	TRBJ1-4	13	TGTGCCACCAGCAGAGTGGGTAATGAAAAACTGTTTTTT	CATSRVGNEKLFF
TRBD1	TRBV5-1	.	TRBJ1-2	14	TGCGCCAGCAGCTTCCGGGACAGGGAAAATGGCTACACCTTC	CASSFRDRENGYTF
TRBD1	TRBV19	.	TRBJ1-5	17	TGTGCCAGTAGTTCTTGGACAGGGGGAGTACTGAATCAGCCCCAGCATTTT	CASSSWTGGVLNQPQHF
.	TRBV27	once	TRBJ2-7	14	TGTGCCAGCAGTTTTGCGGGACCTTCCTACGAGCAGTACTTC	CASSFAGPSYEQYF
.	TRBV29-1	.	TRBJ1-3	11	TGCAGCGGGACGGTTCAGAACACCATATATTTT	CSGTVQNTIYF
.	TRBV29-1	.	TRBJ1-5	14	TGCAGCGTTAGAACAGGATGGGGCAATCAGCCCCAGCATTTT	CSVRTGWGNQPQHF
TRBD2	TRBV7-3	.	TRBJ2-1	15	TGTGCCAGCAGCTTACGACTAGCGGGGGGTGATGAGCAGTTCTTC	CASSLRLAGGDEQFF
.	TRBV6-6	few	TRBJ1-2	14	TGTGCCAGCAGTTACTCTGCGGGGCAGAGAGGCTACACCTTC	CASSYSAGQRGYTF
.	TRBV29-1	.	TRBJ1-1	12	TGCAGCGTTGATGTTTTGTACACTGAAGCTTTCTTT	CSVDVLYTEAFF
.	TRBV10-2	.	TRBJ1-4	15	TGCGCCAGCAGTGAATCGTCTGCGCCTAATGAAAAACTGTTTTTT	CASSESSAPNEKLFF
TRBD1	TRBV4-3	few	TRBJ2-3	14	TGCGCCAGCAGCCCAGGGGGCCCCACAGATACGCAGTATTTT	CASSPGGPTDTQYF
TRBD1	TRBV19	.	TRBJ2-3	13	TGTGCCAGCGGGACAGGGGTAGAAGATACGCAGTATTTT	CASGTGVEDTQYF
.	TRBV4-1	.	TRBJ1-2	14	TGCGCCAGCAGCCAAGAATTGGGGAACTATGGCTACACCTTC	CASSQELGNYGYTF
.	TRBV7-6	.	TRBJ2-7	13	TGTGCCAGCAGCTTAGGGGTTAACTACGAGCAGTACTTC	CASSLGVNYEQYF
TRBD1	TRBV4-3	few	TRBJ1-2	15	TGCGCCAGCAGCCAAGATCTGAGACAGGGGTATGGCTACACCTTC	CASSQDLRQGYGYTF